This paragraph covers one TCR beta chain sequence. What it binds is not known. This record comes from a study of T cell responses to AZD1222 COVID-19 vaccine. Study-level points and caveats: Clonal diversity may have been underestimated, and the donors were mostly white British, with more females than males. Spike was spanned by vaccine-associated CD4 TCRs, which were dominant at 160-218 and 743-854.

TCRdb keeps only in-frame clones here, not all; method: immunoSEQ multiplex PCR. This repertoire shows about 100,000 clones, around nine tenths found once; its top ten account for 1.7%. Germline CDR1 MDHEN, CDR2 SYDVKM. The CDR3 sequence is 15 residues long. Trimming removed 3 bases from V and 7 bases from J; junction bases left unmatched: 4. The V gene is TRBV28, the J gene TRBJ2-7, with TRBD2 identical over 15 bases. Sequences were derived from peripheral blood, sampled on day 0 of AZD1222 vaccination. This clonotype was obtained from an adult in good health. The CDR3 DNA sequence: TGTGCCAGCAGTTTGGCCGGGACTAGCGGGAGGGAGCAGTACTTC. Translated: CASSLAGTSGREQYF.